The clone carrying this T cell receptor (beta chain) was counted ten times or more. Its antigen is as yet unknown. This sample was included in a study of T cells after posttransplantation cyclophosphamide. Study outcomes and limitations: Donor CD8+ memory clones often dominated recipient blood repertoires at later times. Recipient CMV seropositivity and CMV reactivation strongly tracked TRB clonality.

Sequencing used immunoSEQ multiplex PCR; TCRdb keeps in-frame clones, though not all of them. The repertoire consists of about 1,400 clones, none detected only once. A marrow graft followed busulfan-fludarabine conditioning, with cyclophosphamide on days +3 and +4. The receptor comes from a young adult male patient who received an allogeneic stem cell transplant from a related donor, was CMV-positive, and had acute GVHD only. Some of these T cells may belong to the graft donor. Here the sequenced sample was PBMCs, taken after an allogeneic stem cell transplant with post-transplant cyclophosphamide.

CDR3 in amino acids: CASSLTSITDTQYF. The DNA of the CDR3 is TGTGCCAGCAGCCTGACTAGCATCACAGATACGCAGTATTTT. This chain links TRBV7-2 with TRBJ2-3, with 7 bases matching TRBD2. Trimming at V came to 5 bases and at J to 2 bases, leaving 4 bases not matched to a gene. Germline V gene lookup returns CDR1 SGHTA and CDR2 FQGNSA. CDR3 length: 14 amino acids.